This is a list of T cell receptor beta chains from one sample in a study of memory CD4+ T cells and cytomegalovirus serostatus. TCRdb's table, derived via immunoSEQ multiplex PCR, lists solely in-frame clones and lacks some. The table lists approximately 50,000 clones, under 80% of them singletons. Source material: memory CD4+ T cells from blood. All receptors derive from an adult in good health and CMV-seronegative. CDR3s include the opening cysteine and the closing phenylalanine or tryptophan. D genes are given only for firm matches. Clone sizes are given selectively: once, few, many, or a class where the clone is expanded.

>TRBJ1-3|few|TRBD1|TRBV19
TGTGCCAGTAGTACCCGGACAGGATCTGGAAACACCATATATTTT
CASSTRTGSGNTIYF
>TRBJ2-7|NA|NA|TRBV6-1
TGTGCCAGCAGTGAGCGGGTCTACGAGCAGTACTTC
CASSERVYEQYF
>TRBJ2-3|NA|NA|TRBV30
TGTGCCTGGGTCCAGGGCGGTACGCAGTATTTT
CAWVQGGTQYF
>TRBJ2-7|NA|TRBD1|TRBV28
TGTGCCAGCAGTCCGCCGGGACAGGGGGTCGTTTTC
CASSPPGQGVVF
>TRBJ2-6|few|NA|TRBV15
TGTGCCACCAGCTTCGACTATGGGGGTTCTGGGGCCAACGTCCTGACTTTC
CATSFDYGGSGANVLTF
>TRBJ2-7|NA|TRBD1|TRBV30
TGTGCCTGGAGCGAGAGGGTGGGGACAGGGGGCTACGAGCAGTACTTC
CAWSERVGTGGYEQYF
>TRBJ1-2|NA|NA|TRBV27
TGTGCCAGCAGTGAGGGGGGGAACTATGGCTACACCTTC
CASSEGGNYGYTF
>TRBJ1-1|NA|NA|TRBV11-2
TGTGCCAGCAGCAAGGAGACACTGAACACTGAAGCTTTCTTT
CASSKETLNTEAFF
>TRBJ1-1|NA|NA|TRBV6-1
TGTGCCAGCAGTGTTGGGCCCTATGGGAACACTGAAGCTTTCTTT
CASSVGPYGNTEAFF
>TRBJ2-1|few|NA|TRBV14
TGTGCCAGCAGCCAAGTGGGCCCCTCCTACAATGAGCAGTTCTTC
CASSQVGPSYNEQFF
>TRBJ2-7|NA|NA|TRBV9
TGTGCCAGCAGCGTAGCAGAGGTTCCTAACGAGCAGTACTTC
CASSVAEVPNEQYF
>TRBJ1-1|NA|NA|TRBV6-6
TGTGCCAGCAGTTCACCTAAGGAGGTACGGCTTGAAGCTTTCTTT
CASSSPKEVRLEAFF
>TRBJ1-5|NA|TRBD1|TRBV28
TGTGCCAGCAGTTCGAAGACAGGGCACAATCAGCCCCAGCATTTT
CASSSKTGHNQPQHF
>TRBJ2-7|NA|NA|TRBV2
TGTGCCAGCAGTGTTTGGGCAGGGAACGAGCAGTACTTC
CASSVWAGNEQYF
>TRBJ1-4|NA|NA|TRBV21-1
TGTGCCAGCAGCAAAGGCCCCGGGGGGGGCGCAACTAATGAAAAACTGTTTTTT
CASSKGPGGGATNEKLFF
>TRBJ2-7|NA|TRBD1|TRBV19
TGTGCCAGTAGTTCACCCACCCAGACAGGGGCCCTCGAGCAGTACTTC
CASSSPTQTGALEQYF
>TRBJ1-5|few|NA|TRBV19
TGTGCCAGTAGTCCACCGGACAGAAACAATCAGCCCCAGCATTTT
CASSPPDRNNQPQHF
>TRBJ1-5|NA|TRBD1|TRBV6-1
TGTGCCAGCAGAACCGGGACAGGGAGGAATCAGCCCCAGCATTTT
CASRTGTGRNQPQHF
>TRBJ2-3|NA|TRBD2|TRBV30
TGTGCCTGGAGTGTTGGGGGAGCGGGAGGGCCGTCGGATACGCAGTATTTT
CAWSVGGAGGPSDTQYF
>TRBJ2-7|NA|TRBD2|TRBV10-3
TGTGCCATCAGTGAAAGGCTAGCGGGGGCCACATACGAGCAGTACTTC
CAISERLAGATYEQYF
>TRBJ2-1|NA|NA|TRBV5-1
TGCGCCAGCAGCTTGGACGGTTACAATGAGCAGTTCTTC
CASSLDGYNEQFF
>TRBJ1-2|NA|NA|TRBV7-9
TGTGCCAGCAGCTTAGGGACAGACACGTATGGCTACACCTTC
CASSLGTDTYGYTF
>TRBJ2-7|NA|NA|TRBV5-1
TGCGCCAGCAGCTTCTCCCTCGGGTGGGAGAAAGACGAGCAGTACTTC
CASSFSLGWEKDEQYF
>TRBJ2-7|NA|TRBD2|TRBV11-3
TGTGCCAGCAGCTTACCCGGACTAGCGAACGAGCAGTACTTC
CASSLPGLANEQYF
>TRBJ2-5|NA|NA|TRBV28
TGTGCCAGCAGTTTGGCCGACAGGCGCCAGACTGACTTC
CASSLADRRQTDF
>TRBJ1-2|NA|NA|TRBV19
TGTGCCAGCACCGGGGGGGACTATGGCTACACCTTC
CASTGGDYGYTF
>TRBJ1-5|NA|NA|TRBV12-5
TGTGCTAGTGGTGTTGAAGGGGCTCAGCCCCAGCATTTT
CASGVEGAQPQHF
>TRBJ2-2|NA|NA|TRBV25-1
TGTGCCAGTCACTTGGGGGCGGACACCGGGGAGCTGTTTTTT
CASHLGADTGELFF
>TRBJ1-2|NA|TRBD1|TRBV15
TGTGCCACCAGCAGAGAGGGACAGGTTGCTAGCTACACCTTC
CATSREGQVASYTF
>TRBJ2-5|once|NA|TRBV19
TGTGCCAGTAGTGTCCAGGGGCGGCAAGAGACCCAGTACTTC
CASSVQGRQETQYF
>TRBJ2-1|once|NA|TRBV7-2
TGTGCCAGCAGCCGGGACTCGAGCTCCTACAATGAGCAGTTCTTC
CASSRDSSSYNEQFF
>TRBJ2-1|NA|NA|TRBV5-1
TGCGCCAGCAGCGCACTAGGAAGTAGCTCCTACAATGAGCAGTTCTTC
CASSALGSSSYNEQFF
>TRBJ2-1|NA|NA|TRBV5-6
TGTGCCAGCAGCTTGGAGACGGGTCGGGAAGAGCAGTTCTTC
CASSLETGREEQFF
>TRBJ1-1|few|TRBD1|TRBV6-5
TGTGCCAGCAGTCGGACAGGGGGCTGGACTGAAGCTTTCTTT
CASSRTGGWTEAFF
>TRBJ2-1|NA|TRBD2|TRBV27
TGTGCCAGCAGTTGGACTAGCGGGAGAGGCTCCTACAATGAGCAGTTCTTC
CASSWTSGRGSYNEQFF
>TRBJ1-1|NA|NA|TRBV6-1
TGTGCCAGCACAGGGGTATTTCGAACTGAAGCTTTCTTT
CASTGVFRTEAFF
>TRBJ1-1|many|TRBD1|TRBV4-2
TGTGCCAGCAGCCAAGAGGACAGGGCCAGACATGAAGCTTTCTTT
CASSQEDRARHEAFF
>TRBJ2-7|few|NA|TRBV6-6
TGTGCCAGCAGTCCTGGGACGTCCTCCTACGAGCAGTACTTC
CASSPGTSSYEQYF
>TRBJ2-5|few|TRBD1|TRBV7-9
TGTGCCAGCAGCTTAGGCGGGACAGGGTGGGAGACCCAGTACTTC
CASSLGGTGWETQYF
>TRBJ2-1|once|NA|TRBV10-1
TGCGCCAGCAGTGAGTTCGGTGTCTCCTACAATGAGCAGTTCTTC
CASSEFGVSYNEQFF
>TRBJ2-7|NA|NA|TRBV6-1
TGTGCCAGCACACTCTCCTACGAGCAGTACTTC
CASTLSYEQYF
>TRBJ1-3|NA|NA|TRBV9
TGTGCCAGCAGCGTAGACGGGAGATCCGGAAACACCATATATTTT
CASSVDGRSGNTIYF
>TRBJ1-4|NA|NA|TRBV28
TGTGCCAGCAGTTTGGGCGGCAGTGCTAATGAAAAACTGTTTTTT
CASSLGGSANEKLFF
>TRBJ2-3|NA|TRBD1|TRBV10-3
TGTGCCATCAGTGCCCAGGGGGCAGATACGCAGTATTTT
CAISAQGADTQYF
>TRBJ1-5|NA|NA|TRBV30
TGTGCCTGGAGTTCTGATAGCAATCAGCCCCAGCATTTT
CAWSSDSNQPQHF
>TRBJ2-7|NA|NA|TRBV5-1
TGCGCCAGCAACCGGGACACGAGCTCCTACGAGCAGTACTTC
CASNRDTSSYEQYF
>TRBJ1-3|NA|NA|TRBV25-1
TGTGCCAGCAGTTTTGGGGGCTCGGGAAACACCATATATTTT
CASSFGGSGNTIYF
>TRBJ2-1|NA|NA|TRBV21-1
TGTGCCAGCAGAGAATCGTTGGGCCTGGCCGGTGAGCGGACTAATGAGCAGTTCTTC
CASRESLGLAGERTNEQFF